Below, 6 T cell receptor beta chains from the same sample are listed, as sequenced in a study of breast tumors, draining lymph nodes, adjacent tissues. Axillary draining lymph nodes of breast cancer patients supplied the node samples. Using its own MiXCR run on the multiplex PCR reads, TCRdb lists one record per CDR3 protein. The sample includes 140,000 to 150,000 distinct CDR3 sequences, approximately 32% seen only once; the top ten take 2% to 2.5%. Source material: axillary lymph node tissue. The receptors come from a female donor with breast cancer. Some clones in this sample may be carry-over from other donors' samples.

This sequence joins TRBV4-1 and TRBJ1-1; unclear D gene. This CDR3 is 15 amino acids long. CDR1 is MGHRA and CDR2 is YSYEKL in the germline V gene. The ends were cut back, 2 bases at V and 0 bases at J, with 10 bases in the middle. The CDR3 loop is CASSQRVRMNTEAFF. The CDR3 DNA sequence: TGCGCCAGCAGCCAACGGGTCAGGATGAACACTGAAGCTTTCTTT.

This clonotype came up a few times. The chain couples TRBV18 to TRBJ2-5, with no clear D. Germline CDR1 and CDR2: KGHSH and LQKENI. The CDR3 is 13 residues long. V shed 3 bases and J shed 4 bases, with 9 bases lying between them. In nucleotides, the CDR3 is TGTGCCAGCTCACCGGGCCTGGGAGAGACCCAGTACTTC. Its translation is CASSPGLGETQYF.

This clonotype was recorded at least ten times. The CDR3 bases are TGTGCCAGCAGCGTAACCGGGACCATAGGCTACACCTTC. Translating gives CASSVTGTIGYTF. V and J are TRBV9 and TRBJ1-2; tentatively, D is TRBD1 (5 bases). V gave up 1 base and J gave up 8 bases, with 12 bases separating them. In germline, CDR1 is SGDLS, CDR2 YYNGEE. This CDR3 is 13 amino acids long.

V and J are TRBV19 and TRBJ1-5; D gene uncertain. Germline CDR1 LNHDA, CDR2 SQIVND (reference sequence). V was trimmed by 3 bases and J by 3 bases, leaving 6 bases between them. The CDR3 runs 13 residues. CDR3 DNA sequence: TGTGCCAGTAGTATCACAGTCAATCAGCCCCAGCATTTT. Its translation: CASSITVNQPQHF.

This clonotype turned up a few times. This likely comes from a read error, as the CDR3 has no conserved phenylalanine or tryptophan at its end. The CDR3 loop is CASSPPPPALEQFS. CDR3 DNA sequence: TGTGCCAGCTCACCACCGCCTCCGGCTTTGGAGCAGTTCTCC. V and J are TRBV18 and TRBJ2-1; D not certain. The CDR3 contains 14 residues. Looked up from germline, CDR1 is KGHSH and CDR2 is LQKENI. Trimming pared 0 bases from V and 10 bases from J, leaving 13 bases between.

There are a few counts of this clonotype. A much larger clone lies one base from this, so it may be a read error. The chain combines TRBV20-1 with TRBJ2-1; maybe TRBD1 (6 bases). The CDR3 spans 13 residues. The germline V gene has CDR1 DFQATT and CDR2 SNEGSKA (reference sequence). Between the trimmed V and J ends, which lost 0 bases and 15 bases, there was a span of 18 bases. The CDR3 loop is CSARDSLQGALFF. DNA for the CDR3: TGCAGTGCTAGAGATAGTTTACAGGGAGCTCTGTTCTTC.